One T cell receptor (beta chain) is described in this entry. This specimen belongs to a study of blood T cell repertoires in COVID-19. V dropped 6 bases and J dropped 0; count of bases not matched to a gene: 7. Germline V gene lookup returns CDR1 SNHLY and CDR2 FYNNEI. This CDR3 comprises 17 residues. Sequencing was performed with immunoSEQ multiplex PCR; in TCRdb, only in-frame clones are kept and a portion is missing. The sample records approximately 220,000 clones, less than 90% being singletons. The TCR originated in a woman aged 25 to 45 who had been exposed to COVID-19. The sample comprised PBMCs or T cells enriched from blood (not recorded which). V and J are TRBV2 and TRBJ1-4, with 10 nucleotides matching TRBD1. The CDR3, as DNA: TGTGCCAGCAGAGCCGGGACAGGGGCTGCAACTAATGAAAAACTGTTTTTT. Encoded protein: CASRAGTGAATNEKLFF.